The 30 T cell receptor beta chains given below trace back to one sample, sequenced in a study of Graves' ophthalmopathy and Graves' hyperthyroidism. Using RNA transcripts, the TCR beta CDR3 regions were amplified. Second-round multiplex PCR came after a first-round RT-PCR that employed HTBI primers. Each CDR3 protein is one row after TCRdb ran MiXCR on the multiplex PCR reads. The table shows roughly 600,000 distinct CDR3 sequences, with approximately 37% occurring only once. Sequencing used peripheral blood or thyroid tissue (not recorded which). The receptors derive from an adult man with Graves' hyperthyroidism.

This chain links TRBV29-1 with TRBJ1-2; 12 bases are shared with TRBD1. There are 14 residues in the CDR3. Trimming at V came to 6 bases and at J to 5 bases, leaving 7 bases not matched to a gene. Germline V CDR1 and CDR2: SQVTM, ANQGSEA. This CDR3 reads CSVEGQGAGYGYTF. CDR3 coding DNA: TGCAGCGTCGAGGGACAGGGGGCTGGGTATGGCTACACCTTC.

In regard to this clonotype: One junction end disagrees with the germline gene, perhaps due to a read error. The chain is built from TRBV2 and TRBJ1-5, with 11 nucleotides matching TRBD1. Germline assignment: CDR1 SNHLY and CDR2 FYNNEI. The CDR3 has 15 amino acids. Here the CDR3 reads CASSPESGQGAPGAF. The CDR3 DNA reads TGTGCCAGCAGTCCTGAATCAGGACAGGGGGCGCCAGGGGCCTTT.

This clonotype was counted ten times or more. This chain joins TRBV2 and TRBJ2-7; tentative D call: TRBD2 (6 bases). This CDR3 is built from 18 residues. Germline lookup yields CDR1 SNHLY and CDR2 FYNNEI. The V gene lost 3 bases and the J gene lost 1 base, with 22 bases spanning the gap. CDR3 DNA: TGTGCCAGCAGTGATAAACGGGAGAGTCCGGAGGGGTCCTACGAGCAGTACTTC. It yields the protein CASSDKRESPEGSYEQYF.

This clonotype was recorded at least ten times. The chain uses TRBV7-9 and TRBJ1-4; D might be TRBD1 (5 bases). V dropped 5 bases and J dropped 0 bases, with 16 bases sitting between them. Germline CDR1 and CDR2: SEHNR and FQNEAQ (reference sequence). The CDR3 has 17 amino acids. CDR3 sequence: CASSPGAGGSTNEKLFF. The CDR3 nucleotides are TGTGCCAGCAGCCCCGGGGCAGGCGGGTCAACTAATGAAAAACTGTTTTTT.

CDR3 sequence reads: CASSLYGTSGRNTIYF. For the CDR3, the DNA is TGTGCCAGCAGCCTCTACGGGACATCAGGAAGAAACACCATATATTTT. This chain uses TRBV5-5 with TRBJ1-3; the D gene is possibly TRBD1 (6 bases). V dropped 4 bases and J dropped 5 bases, with 19 bases sitting between them. From germline, CDR1 is SGHKS and CDR2 YYEKEE (reference sequence). This CDR3 comprises 16 residues.

V is TRBV20-1 and J is TRBJ2-2; perhaps TRBD2 as D (6 bases). The CDR3 contains 12 residues. Between the trimmed V and J ends, which lost 3 bases and 5 bases, there was a span of 7 bases. CDR1 is DFQATT, CDR2 SNEGSKA, per germline (reference sequence). CDR3 bases: TGCAGTGCTAGGCGGGAAACCGGGGAGCTGTTTTTT. Protein sequence: CSARRETGELFF.

This clonotype was seen at least ten times. The V and J genes are TRBV7-8 and TRBJ1-6, with D perhaps matching TRBD1 (5 bases). Germline values: CDR1 SGHVS, CDR2 FQNEAQ. The CDR3 covers 13 residues. Trimming stripped 5 bases from V and 14 bases from J, with 16 bases between. Here the CDR3 reads CASSVSGRDTLHF. Here the CDR3 DNA reads TGTGCCAGCAGCGTCTCAGGGAGGGATACCCTCCACTTT. The complete variable domain, with remaining parts taken from reference TRBV7-8 and TRBJ1-6, reads GAGVSQSPRYKVAKRGQDVALRCDPISGHVSLFWYQQALGQGPEFLTYFQNEAQLDKSGLPSDRFFAERPEGSVSTLKIQRTQQEDSAVYLCASSVSGRDTLHFGNGTRLTVT.

CDR3 nucleotides: TGTGCCAGCAGCCAGGCGGGGGGGTTCAACGAGCAGTACTTC. Translated, it gives CASSQAGGFNEQYF. The genes are TRBV7-2 and TRBJ2-7, with 9 bases matching TRBD2. Germline V gene lookup returns CDR1 SGHTA and CDR2 FQGNSA. The CDR3 has 14 residues. Germline trimming cut 5 bases from V and 5 bases from J; bases unmatched to any gene: 7.

This chain links TRBV7-9 with TRBJ2-7; D might be TRBD2 (6 bases). Trimming took off 1 base at V and 6 bases at J, with 10 bases between the two ends. CDR1 and CDR2 (germline): SEHNR, FQNEAQ (reference sequence). The CDR3 sequence is 13 residues long. The CDR3: CASSLDGGGEQYF. The DNA of the CDR3 is TGTGCCAGCAGCTTAGACGGGGGTGGCGAGCAGTACTTC. The full variable domain, rest sourced from reference TRBV7-9 and TRBJ2-7, is DTGVSQNPRHKITKRGQNVTFRCDPISEHNRLYWYRQTLGQGPEFLTYFQNEAQLEKSRLLSDRFSAERPKGSFSTLEIQRTEQGDSAMYLCASSLDGGGEQYFGPGTRLTVT.

This chain connects TRBV29-1 to TRBJ2-7; D assignment may be TRBD1 or TRBD2 (5 bases each). The CDR3 consists of 12 residues. Trimming left V 7 bases short and J 5 bases short, with 15 bases between. CDR1 and CDR2 from the germline V gene are SQVTM and ANQGSEA. CDR3 sequence reads: CSAGQGLDEQYF. CDR3 in DNA: TGCAGCGCGGGGCAGGGTCTCGACGAGCAGTACTTC.

J is TRBJ2-7 and V is TRBV19, with no clear D. The germline CDR1 and CDR2 sequences are LNHDA and SQIVND (reference sequence). The CDR3 totals 11 residues. The V end lost 4 bases, the J end lost 7 bases, and 8 bases lay between the germline ends. The CDR3 loop reads CASSTVNEQYF. CDR3 in DNA: TGTGCCAGTAGTACCGTCAATGAGCAGTACTTC.

The genes are TRBV3-1 and TRBJ1-2, with TRBD1 matching over 7 bases. V shed 3 bases, J shed 6 bases, and the junction held 13 bases outside the gene matches. This CDR3 is built from 16 residues. In germline, CDR1 is LGHDT, CDR2 YNNKEL (reference sequence). CDR3 protein: CASSHDLRQGVHGYTF. As DNA, the CDR3 is TGTGCCAGCAGCCACGACCTGCGACAGGGCGTTCATGGCTACACCTTC.

This clonotype was counted many times. The chain is built from TRBV25-1 and TRBJ2-2; D is uncertain. Germline V gene sequence: CDR1 MGHDK, CDR2 SYGVNS. Trimming took 4 bases from V and 8 from J, leaving 2 bases between them. The CDR3 spans 10 residues. CDR3: CASSAGELFF. Written as DNA, the CDR3 is TGTGCCAGCAGTGCGGGGGAGCTGTTTTTT.

This rearrangement joins TRBV15 to TRBJ1-1, with D possibly TRBD1 on 5 matching bases. Per the germline V gene, CDR1 is LNHNV and CDR2 is YYDKDF (reference sequence). CDR3 length: 15 residues. The V gene lost 10 bases and the J gene lost 6 bases, with 24 bases spanning the gap. CDR3 in DNA: TGTGCCAGCAGTTCTTTTGCAGGGCCGGCGTCTGAAGCTTTCTTT. Protein product: CASSSFAGPASEAFF.

This clonotype was seen a few times. The chain combines TRBV2 with TRBJ1-1; maybe TRBD1 (5 bases). There are 15 residues in the CDR3. Trimming removed 6 bases from V and 4 bases from J, with 18 bases in between. CDR1 is SNHLY, CDR2 FYNNEI, per germline. In DNA, the CDR3 is TGTGCCAGCAGCCGGGACCAAATTACATCCACTGAAGCTTTCTTT. This codes for CASSRDQITSTEAFF.

This clonotype was seen more than once but under ten times. The rearrangement uses TRBV18 and TRBJ2-7, with TRBD1 as a possible D gene (5 bases). V gave up 4 bases and J gave up 5 bases, with 12 bases separating them. CDR1 and CDR2 (germline): KGHSH, LQKENI. This CDR3 comprises 13 residues. The CDR3 sequence: CASSLTGENEQYF. CDR3 sequence (DNA): TGTGCCAGCTCACTTACAGGTGAAAACGAGCAGTACTTC.

At least ten counts were recorded for this clonotype. The rearrangement joins TRBV15 to TRBJ2-7; a weak D match, TRBD2 (5 bases). CDR1 is LNHNV, CDR2 YYDKDF, per germline (reference sequence). CDR3 length: 13 amino acids. V lost 1 base and J lost 2, with 6 bases in between. CDR3 sequence: CATSRAGTYEQYF. The CDR3, as DNA: TGTGCCACCAGCAGAGCGGGGACCTACGAGCAGTACTTC.

There are many counts of this clonotype. The CDR3 is CATSPELATGELFF. The CDR3 DNA reads TGTGCCACCAGTCCAGAACTAGCAACCGGGGAGCTGTTTTTT. The J gene is TRBJ2-2, the V gene TRBV24-1, with a weak D call TRBD2 (6 bases). This CDR3 spans 14 amino acids. Germline lookup yields CDR1 KGHDR and CDR2 SFDVKD. Between the trimmed V and J ends, which lost 6 bases and 5 bases, there was a span of 12 bases.

The chain recombines TRBV30 with TRBJ2-6, with TRBD2 matching 8 bases. The CDR3 has 14 amino acids. V gave up 3 bases and J gave up 3 bases; unmatched junction bases: 1. Germline V lookup: CDR1 GTSNPN, CDR2 SVGIG (reference sequence). CDR3 residues: CAWSRGGGANVLTF. CDR3 nucleotides: TGTGCCTGGAGCCGGGGGGGTGGGGCCAACGTCCTGACTTTC.

The J gene is TRBJ2-7, the V gene TRBV5-1; D is perhaps TRBD1 (5 bases). This CDR3 has 15 amino acids. V was shortened by 0 bases and J by 1 base, with 11 bases between the two germline ends. Germline values: CDR1 SGHRS, CDR2 YFSETQ. For the CDR3, the DNA is TGCGCCAGCAGCTTGGCCGGACATCAGTCCTACGAGCAGTACTTC. Translated: CASSLAGHQSYEQYF.

This clonotype was observed many times. The chain is built from TRBV12-3 or TRBV12-4 and TRBJ2-1, with D possibly called TRBD1 or TRBD2 (5 bases each). Trimming took 1 base from V and 7 from J, leaving 8 bases between them. This CDR3 spans 13 amino acids. The CDR3 sequence: CASSLEWGNEQFF. Here the CDR3 DNA reads TGTGCCAGCAGTTTAGAATGGGGGAATGAGCAGTTCTTC.

The table lists this clonotype with many counts. The CDR3 protein is CASSDRLRDEQFF. DNA of the CDR3: TGTGCCAGCAGTGATAGATTGCGCGATGAGCAGTTCTTC. J is TRBJ2-1 and V is TRBV2; no reliable D call. This CDR3 spans 13 amino acids. Trimming took 3 bases from V and 8 from J, leaving 11 bases between them. Looked up from germline, CDR1 is SNHLY and CDR2 is FYNNEI.

This chain uses TRBV11-2 with TRBJ2-5; D may correspond to TRBD1 or TRBD2 (5 bases each). Germline loops: CDR1 SGHAT, CDR2 FQNNGV. The CDR3 is made up of 12 amino acids. The V end was cut by 8 bases, the J end by 7 bases, with 14 bases between. CDR3 protein: CASRDQAGTQYF. The CDR3 nucleotides are TGTGCCAGCCGGGACCAGGCAGGGACCCAGTACTTC.

This CDR3 is CASSTGGVNQPQHF. CDR3 DNA: TGTGCCAGCAGTACGGGCGGGGTAAATCAGCCCCAGCATTTT. The chain links TRBV6-1 to TRBJ1-5, with D hard to call. V dropped 5 bases and J dropped 4 bases, with 12 bases sitting between them. The germline V gene has CDR1 MNHNS and CDR2 SASEGT. The CDR3 runs 14 residues.

This clonotype was seen at least ten times. The chain combines TRBV7-8 with TRBJ1-4; no firm D call. Germline values: CDR1 SGHVS, CDR2 FQNEAQ. The ends were cut back, 3 bases at V and 4 bases at J, with 9 bases in the middle. The CDR3 has 14 amino acids. Here the CDR3 reads CASSLRVVNEKLFF. The CDR3, as DNA: TGTGCCAGCAGCTTGAGGGTCGTTAATGAAAAACTGTTTTTT.

The chain has TRBV12-5 and TRBJ1-2; D is unclear. CDR3 length equals 12 residues. The ends were cut back, 11 bases at V and 2 bases at J, with 12 bases in the middle. Germline-derived CDR1 and CDR2 are LGHNT and FRNRAP. The CDR3 reads CAEQEGNYGYTF. Written as DNA, the CDR3 is TGTGCTGAGCAGGAGGGAAACTATGGCTACACCTTC.

This chain connects TRBV10-3 to TRBJ1-2; TRBD1 matches at 9 bases. In germline, CDR1 is ENHRY, CDR2 SYGVKD. CDR3 size: 15 residues. The J segment lost 8 bases and the V segment lost 5 bases, leaving 12 bases of the junction unmatched. The DNA for the CDR3 is TGTGCCATCAGTTTGGCGGGACAGGGTGTAGGAGGCTACACCTTC. Translated: CAISLAGQGVGGYTF.

The chain couples TRBV13 to TRBJ2-5; D possibly matches TRBD1 or TRBD2 (5 bases each). The germline gives CDR1 PRHDT, CDR2 FYEKMQ (reference sequence). This CDR3 has 16 amino acids. The ends were cut back, 5 bases at V and 1 base at J, with 17 bases in the middle. The CDR3: CASSLRSWGSQETQYF. The CDR3, as DNA: TGTGCCAGCAGCCTTCGGAGCTGGGGGAGCCAAGAGACCCAGTACTTC.

CDR3 region: CASSITVTGELFF. The CDR3 DNA is TGTGCCAGCAGCATTACAGTCACCGGGGAGCTGTTTTTT. V usage is TRBV7-2 and J usage is TRBJ2-2; no clear D. Germline V gene data show CDR1 as SGHTA and CDR2 as FQGNSA. V lost 5 bases and J lost 4, with 8 bases in between. The CDR3 is 13 residues long.

The table lists this clonotype with many counts. The chain uses TRBV4-2 and TRBJ2-6; TRBD1 matches 8 bases. In germline, CDR1 is LGHNA, CDR2 YNFKEQ. The junction had 7 bases not matched to a gene; V was cut back by 3 bases and J by 0 bases. CDR3 size: 18 residues. The DNA for the CDR3 is TGTGCCAGCAGCCAGCCGGGACAGGCGTTCTCTGGGGCCAACGTCCTGACTTTC. Translation gives CASSQPGQAFSGANVLTF.